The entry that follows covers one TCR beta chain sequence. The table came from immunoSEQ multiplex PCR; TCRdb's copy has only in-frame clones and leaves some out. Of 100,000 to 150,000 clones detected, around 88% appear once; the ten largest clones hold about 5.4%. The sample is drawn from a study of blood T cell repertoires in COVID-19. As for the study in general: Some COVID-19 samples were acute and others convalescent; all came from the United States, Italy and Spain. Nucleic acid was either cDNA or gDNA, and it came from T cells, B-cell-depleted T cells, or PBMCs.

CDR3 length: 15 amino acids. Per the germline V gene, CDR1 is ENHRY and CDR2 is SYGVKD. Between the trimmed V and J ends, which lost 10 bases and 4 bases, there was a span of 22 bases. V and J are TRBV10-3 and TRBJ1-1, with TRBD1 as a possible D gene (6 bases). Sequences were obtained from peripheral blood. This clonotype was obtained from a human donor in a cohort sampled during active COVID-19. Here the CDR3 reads CATKTGMGTSTEAFF. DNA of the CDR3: TGTGCCACCAAGACGGGAATGGGGACAAGCACTGAAGCTTTCTTT.